This T cell receptor beta chain was sequenced for a study of shared clonotypes between healthy human individuals. The count of this clone is one. Germline V gives CDR1 LGHNA, CDR2 YNFKEQ. Germline trimming cut 0 bases from V and 2 bases from J; bases unmatched to any gene: 4. The CDR3 covers 16 residues. The method was immunoSEQ multiplex PCR; TCRdb's version includes in-frame clones alone and lacks a portion of them. The data contain about 2.1 million clones, 85% to 95% of them seen just once; the ten biggest clones take up under 2%. Naive CD8 cells were CD45RO-negative, positively selected for CCR7, excluding terminally differentiated effector memory CD45RA+ cells.

This sequence originates from a man between 18 and 35 years old in good health. Some clones in this sample may be carry-over from other donors' samples. The material sequenced was naive CD8+ T cells from PBMCs. V usage is TRBV4-2 and J usage is TRBJ2-1; the match to TRBD1 covers 7 bases. CDR3 coding DNA: TGTGCCAGCAGCCAAGAGGCAGGGGGAACCTACAATGAGCAGTTCTTC. As protein: CASSQEAGGTYNEQFF.